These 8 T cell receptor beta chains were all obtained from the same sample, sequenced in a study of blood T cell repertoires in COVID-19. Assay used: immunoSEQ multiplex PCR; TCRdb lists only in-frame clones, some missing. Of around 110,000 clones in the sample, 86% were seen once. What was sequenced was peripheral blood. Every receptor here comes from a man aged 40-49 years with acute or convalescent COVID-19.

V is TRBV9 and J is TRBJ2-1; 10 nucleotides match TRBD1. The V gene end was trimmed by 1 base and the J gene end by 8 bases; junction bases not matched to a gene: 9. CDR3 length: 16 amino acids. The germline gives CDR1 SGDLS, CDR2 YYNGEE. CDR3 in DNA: TGTGCCAGCAGCGTAAGTGGACAGGGGGAATTGTATGAGCAGTTCTTC. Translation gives CASSVSGQGELYEQFF.

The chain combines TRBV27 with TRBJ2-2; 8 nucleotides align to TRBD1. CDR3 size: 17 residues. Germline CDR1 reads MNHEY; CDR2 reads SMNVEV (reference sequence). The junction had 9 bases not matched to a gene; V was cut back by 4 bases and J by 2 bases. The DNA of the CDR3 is TGTGCCAGCAGTTCCTTAGGGACAGGCTATAACACCGGGGAGCTGTTTTTT. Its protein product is CASSSLGTGYNTGELFF.

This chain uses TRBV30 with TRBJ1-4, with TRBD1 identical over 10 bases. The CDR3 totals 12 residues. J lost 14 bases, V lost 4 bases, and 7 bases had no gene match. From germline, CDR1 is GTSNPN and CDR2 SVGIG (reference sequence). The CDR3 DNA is TGTGCCTGGAATGACAGGGGGCGCCGTCTGTTTTTT. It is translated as CAWNDRGRRLFF.

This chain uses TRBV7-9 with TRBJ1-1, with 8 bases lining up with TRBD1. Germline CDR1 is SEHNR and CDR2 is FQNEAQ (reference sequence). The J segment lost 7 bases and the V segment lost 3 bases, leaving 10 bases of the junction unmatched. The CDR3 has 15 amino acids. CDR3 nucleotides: TGTGCCAGCAGCTTTTACACAGGGGGATTAGGTGAAGCTTTCTTT. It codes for CASSFYTGGLGEAFF.

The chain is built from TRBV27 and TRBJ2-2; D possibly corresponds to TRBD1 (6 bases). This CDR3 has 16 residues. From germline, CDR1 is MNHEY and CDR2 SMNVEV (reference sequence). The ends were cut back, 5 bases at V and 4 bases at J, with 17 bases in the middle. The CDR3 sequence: CASSPRPGQGTGELFF. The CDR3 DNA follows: TGTGCCAGCAGTCCCCGGCCGGGACAAGGCACCGGGGAGCTGTTTTTT.

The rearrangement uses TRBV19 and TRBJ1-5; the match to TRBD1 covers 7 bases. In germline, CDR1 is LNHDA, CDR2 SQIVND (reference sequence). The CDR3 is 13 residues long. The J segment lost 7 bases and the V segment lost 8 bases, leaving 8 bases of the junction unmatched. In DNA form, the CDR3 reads TGTGCCAGTCGGGACAGCGGATGGCAGCCCCAGCATTTT. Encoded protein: CASRDSGWQPQHF.

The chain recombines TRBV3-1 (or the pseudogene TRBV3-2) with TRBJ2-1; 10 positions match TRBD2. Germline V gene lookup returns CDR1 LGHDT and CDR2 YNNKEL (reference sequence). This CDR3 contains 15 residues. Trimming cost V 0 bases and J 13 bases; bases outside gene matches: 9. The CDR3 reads CASSQDLAGAGAQFF. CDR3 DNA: TGTGCCAGCAGCCAAGACCTAGCGGGGGCCGGGGCTCAGTTCTTC.

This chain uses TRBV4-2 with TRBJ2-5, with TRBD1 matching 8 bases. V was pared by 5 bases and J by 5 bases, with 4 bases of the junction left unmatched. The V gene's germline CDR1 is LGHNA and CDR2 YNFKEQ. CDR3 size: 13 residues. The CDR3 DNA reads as TGTGCCAGCAGCGGGGACAGGCTGGAGACCCAGTACTTC. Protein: CASSGDRLETQYF.